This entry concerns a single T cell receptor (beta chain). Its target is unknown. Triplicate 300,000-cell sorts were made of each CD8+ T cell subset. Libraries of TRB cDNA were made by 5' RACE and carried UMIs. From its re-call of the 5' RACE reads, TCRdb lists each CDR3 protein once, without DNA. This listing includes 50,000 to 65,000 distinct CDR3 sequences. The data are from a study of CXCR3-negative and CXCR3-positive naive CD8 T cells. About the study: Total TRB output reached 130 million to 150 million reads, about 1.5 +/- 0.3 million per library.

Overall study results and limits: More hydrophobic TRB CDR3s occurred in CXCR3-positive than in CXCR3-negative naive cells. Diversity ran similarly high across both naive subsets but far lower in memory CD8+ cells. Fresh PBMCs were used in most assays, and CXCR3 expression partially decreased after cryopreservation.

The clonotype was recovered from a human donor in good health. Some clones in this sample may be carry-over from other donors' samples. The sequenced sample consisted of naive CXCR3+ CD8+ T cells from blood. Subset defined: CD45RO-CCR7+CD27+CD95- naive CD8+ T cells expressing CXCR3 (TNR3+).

CDR3 sequence: CASSQVDRGPWAFF. The gene calls are TRBV3-1 and TRBJ1-1; the TRBD1 assignment by TCRdb is unverifiable without DNA. The germline V gene encodes CDR1 LGHDT and CDR2 YNNKEL (reference sequence). The CDR3 consists of 14 residues.